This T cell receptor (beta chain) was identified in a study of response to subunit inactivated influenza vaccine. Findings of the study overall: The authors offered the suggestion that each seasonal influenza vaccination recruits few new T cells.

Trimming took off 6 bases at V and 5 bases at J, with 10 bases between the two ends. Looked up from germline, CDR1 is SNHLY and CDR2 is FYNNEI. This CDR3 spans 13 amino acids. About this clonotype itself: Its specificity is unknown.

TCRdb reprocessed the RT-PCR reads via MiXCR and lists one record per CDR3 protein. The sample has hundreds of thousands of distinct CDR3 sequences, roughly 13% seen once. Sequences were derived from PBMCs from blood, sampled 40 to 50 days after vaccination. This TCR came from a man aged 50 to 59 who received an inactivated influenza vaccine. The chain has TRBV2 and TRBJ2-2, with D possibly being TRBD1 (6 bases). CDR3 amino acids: CASRRTETGELFF. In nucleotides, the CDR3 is TGTGCCAGCAGGAGGACAGAAACCGGGGAGCTGTTTTTT.